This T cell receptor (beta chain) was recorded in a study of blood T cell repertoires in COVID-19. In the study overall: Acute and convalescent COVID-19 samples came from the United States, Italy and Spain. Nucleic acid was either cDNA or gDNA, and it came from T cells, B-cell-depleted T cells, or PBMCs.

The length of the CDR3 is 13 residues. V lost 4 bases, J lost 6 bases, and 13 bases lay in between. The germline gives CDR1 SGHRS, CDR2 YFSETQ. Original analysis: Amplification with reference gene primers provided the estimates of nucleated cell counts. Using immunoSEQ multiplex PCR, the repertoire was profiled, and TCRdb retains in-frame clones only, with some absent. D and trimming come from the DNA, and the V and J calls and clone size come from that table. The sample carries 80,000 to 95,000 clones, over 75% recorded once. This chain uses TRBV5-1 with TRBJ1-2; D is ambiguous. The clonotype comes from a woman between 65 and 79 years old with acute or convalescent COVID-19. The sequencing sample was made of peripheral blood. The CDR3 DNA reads TGCGCCAGCAGCCAGTCCGGGAGCGATGGCTACACCTTC. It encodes CASSQSGSDGYTF.